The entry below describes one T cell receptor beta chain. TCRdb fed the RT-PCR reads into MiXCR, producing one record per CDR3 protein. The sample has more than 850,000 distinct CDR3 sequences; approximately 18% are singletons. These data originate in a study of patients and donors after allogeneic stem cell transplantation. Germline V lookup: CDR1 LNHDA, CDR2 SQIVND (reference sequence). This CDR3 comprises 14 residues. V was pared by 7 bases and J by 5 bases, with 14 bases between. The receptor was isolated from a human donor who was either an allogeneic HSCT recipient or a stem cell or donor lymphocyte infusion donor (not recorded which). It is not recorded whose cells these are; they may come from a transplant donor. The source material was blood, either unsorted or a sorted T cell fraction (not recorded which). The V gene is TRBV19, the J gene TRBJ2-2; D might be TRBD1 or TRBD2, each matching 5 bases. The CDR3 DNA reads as TGTGCCAGTACGGGACCACGAGGGACCGGGGAGCTGTTTTTT. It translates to CASTGPRGTGELFF.